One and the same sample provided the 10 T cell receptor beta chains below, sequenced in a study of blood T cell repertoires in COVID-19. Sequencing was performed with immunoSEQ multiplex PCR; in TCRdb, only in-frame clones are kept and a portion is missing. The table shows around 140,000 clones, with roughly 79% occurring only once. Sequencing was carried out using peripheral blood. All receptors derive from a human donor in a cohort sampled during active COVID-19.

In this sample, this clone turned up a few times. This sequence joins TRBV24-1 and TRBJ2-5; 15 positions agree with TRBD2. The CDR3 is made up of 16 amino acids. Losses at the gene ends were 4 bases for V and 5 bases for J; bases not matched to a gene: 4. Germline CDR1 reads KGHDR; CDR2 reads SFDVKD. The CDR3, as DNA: TGTGCCACCAGTGAGGGACTAGCGGGAGGTTGGGAGACCCAGTACTTC. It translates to CATSEGLAGGWETQYF.

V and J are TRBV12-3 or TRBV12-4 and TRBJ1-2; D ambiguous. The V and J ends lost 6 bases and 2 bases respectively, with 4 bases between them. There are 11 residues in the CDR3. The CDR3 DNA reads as TGTGCCAGCAGCTACAACTATGGCTACACCTTC. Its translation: CASSYNYGYTF.

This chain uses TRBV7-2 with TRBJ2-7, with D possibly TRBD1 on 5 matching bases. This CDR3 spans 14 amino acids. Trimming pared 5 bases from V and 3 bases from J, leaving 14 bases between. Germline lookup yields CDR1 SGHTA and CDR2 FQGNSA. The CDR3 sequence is CASSAQGSFYEQYF. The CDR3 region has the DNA TGTGCCAGCAGCGCGCAGGGTTCTTTCTACGAGCAGTACTTC.

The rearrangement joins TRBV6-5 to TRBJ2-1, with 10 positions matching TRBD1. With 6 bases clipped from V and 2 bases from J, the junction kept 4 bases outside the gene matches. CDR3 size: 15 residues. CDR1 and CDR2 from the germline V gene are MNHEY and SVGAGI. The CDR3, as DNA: TGTGCCAGCAGGATTGACAGGGGGCCCTACAATGAGCAGTTCTTC. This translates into CASRIDRGPYNEQFF.

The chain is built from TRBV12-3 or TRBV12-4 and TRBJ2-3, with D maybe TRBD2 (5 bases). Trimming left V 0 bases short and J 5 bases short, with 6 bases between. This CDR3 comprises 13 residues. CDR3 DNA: TGTGCCAGCAGTTTAGCGCGGGTAGATACGCAGTATTTT. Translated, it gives CASSLARVDTQYF.

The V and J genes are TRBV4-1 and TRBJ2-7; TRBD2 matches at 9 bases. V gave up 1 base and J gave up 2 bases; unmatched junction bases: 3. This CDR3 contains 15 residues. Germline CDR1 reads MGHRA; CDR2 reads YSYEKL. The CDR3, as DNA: TGCGCCAGCAGCCAAGTCATAGCGGGAGCCTACGAGCAGTACTTC. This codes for CASSQVIAGAYEQYF.

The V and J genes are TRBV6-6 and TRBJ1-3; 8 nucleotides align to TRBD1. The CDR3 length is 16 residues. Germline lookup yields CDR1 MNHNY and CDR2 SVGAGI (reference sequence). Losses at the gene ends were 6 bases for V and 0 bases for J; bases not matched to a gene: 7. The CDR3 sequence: CASSLPTGGSGNTIYF. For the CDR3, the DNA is TGTGCCAGCAGCTTACCTACAGGGGGCTCTGGAAACACCATATATTTT.

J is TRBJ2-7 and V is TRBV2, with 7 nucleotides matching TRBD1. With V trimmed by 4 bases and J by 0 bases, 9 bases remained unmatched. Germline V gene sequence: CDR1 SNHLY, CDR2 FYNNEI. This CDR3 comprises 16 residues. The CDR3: CASSVTRTGGSYEQYF. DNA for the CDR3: TGTGCCAGCAGTGTTACTCGGACAGGCGGCTCCTACGAGCAGTACTTC.

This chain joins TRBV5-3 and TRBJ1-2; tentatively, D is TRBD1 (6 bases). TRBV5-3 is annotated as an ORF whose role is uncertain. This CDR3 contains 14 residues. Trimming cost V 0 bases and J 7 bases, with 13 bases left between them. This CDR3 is CARSLGGRRSGYTF. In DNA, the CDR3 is TGTGCCAGAAGCTTGGGGGGGCGACGGTCTGGCTACACCTTC.

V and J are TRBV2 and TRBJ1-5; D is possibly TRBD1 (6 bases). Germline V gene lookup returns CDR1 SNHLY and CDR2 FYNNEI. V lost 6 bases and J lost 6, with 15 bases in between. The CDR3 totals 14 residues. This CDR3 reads CASSPTQGTQPQHF. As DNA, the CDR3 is TGTGCCAGCAGCCCTACACAGGGAACTCAGCCCCAGCATTTT.